These 12 T cell receptor beta chains share one sample of origin, sequenced in a study of PD-1 and CTLA-4 blockade in melanoma. Some clones are missing from TCRdb's copy, which holds only in-frame ones; the method was immunoSEQ multiplex PCR. Of almost 30,000 clones listed, roughly 91% are singletons. The sample consisted of CD8+ T cells from peripheral blood, taken before anti-PD-1 treatment. These receptors originate from a human donor with melanoma.

The gene calls are TRBV27 and TRBJ2-2; 7 nucleotides match TRBD2. Germline CDR1 and CDR2: MNHEY and SMNVEV (reference sequence). The CDR3 runs 14 residues. Trimming took 4 bases from V and 3 from J; bases not matched to a gene: 2. CDR3 DNA: TGTGCCAGCAGTTGGGGGGGGGACACCGGGGAGCTGTTTTTT. The encoded protein is CASSWGGDTGELFF.

The chain joins TRBV27 to TRBJ1-1, with D possibly being TRBD1 (5 bases). The germline CDR1 and CDR2 sequences are MNHEY and SMNVEV (reference sequence). The CDR3 length is 13 residues. Trimming removed 5 bases at V and 6 bases at J, with 13 bases between. The CDR3 region has the DNA TGTGCCAGCAGTCATCGAATAGGGGCTGAAGCTTTCTTT. This translates into CASSHRIGAEAFF.

The rearrangement uses TRBV7-9 and TRBJ1-2; 9 bases fit TRBD1. The ends lost 5 bases at V and 8 bases at J; junction bases unmatched: 9. The CDR3 runs 14 residues. CDR1 is SEHNR and CDR2 is FQNEAQ in the germline V gene (reference sequence). For the CDR3, the DNA is TGTGCCAGCAGCGGACCGGGACAGGGATACGGCTACACCTTC. This gives the protein CASSGPGQGYGYTF.

J is TRBJ1-1 and V is TRBV29-1, with unresolved D. CDR3 length: 11 residues. Germline V CDR1 and CDR2: SQVTM, ANQGSEA. Trimming stripped 8 bases from V and 1 base from J, with 8 bases between. CDR3 in amino acids: CSYQENTEAFF. The CDR3 bases are TGCAGCTACCAGGAGAACACTGAAGCTTTCTTT.

The rearrangement joins TRBV29-1 to TRBJ2-7; no clear D gene. Germline assignment: CDR1 SQVTM and CDR2 ANQGSEA. V was shortened by 5 bases and J by 2 bases, with 13 bases between the two germline ends. This CDR3 is built from 13 residues. The CDR3, as DNA: TGCAGCGTTCGTTTGGCCGAACCCTACGAGCAGTACTTC. Its protein is CSVRLAEPYEQYF.

This chain uses TRBV27 with TRBJ2-3; TRBD2 matches at 8 bases. Germline assignment: CDR1 MNHEY and CDR2 SMNVEV (reference sequence). CDR3 length: 15 residues. Trimming cost V 3 bases and J 1 base; bases outside gene matches: 3. The CDR3: CASSFLRGGTDTQYF. Here the CDR3 DNA reads TGTGCCAGCAGTTTTCTGCGGGGGGGCACAGATACGCAGTATTTT.

The V call is TRBV28, the J call TRBJ1-5; no definite D call. CDR1 MDHEN and CDR2 SYDVKM come from the germline V gene. This CDR3 has 15 residues. The V gene lost 4 bases and the J gene lost 5 bases, with 15 bases spanning the gap. The CDR3 loop reads CASSYTLQAHQPQHF. CDR3 bases: TGTGCCAGCAGTTACACTCTCCAAGCCCATCAGCCCCAGCATTTT.

The rearrangement uses TRBV11-2 and TRBJ2-1, with D hard to call. This CDR3 spans 16 amino acids. Trimming stripped 0 bases from V and 0 bases from J, with 9 bases between. Looked up from germline, CDR1 is SGHAT and CDR2 is FQNNGV. The CDR3 here is CASSLDGSSSYNEQFF. The CDR3 coding sequence is TGTGCCAGCAGCTTAGATGGGTCCAGCTCCTACAATGAGCAGTTCTTC.

This clone was seen only once. CDR3 sequence (DNA): TGTGCCAGCAGCCAAGCCCTCGACAGGGACACTGAAGCTTTCTTT. Its translation is CASSQALDRDTEAFF. V usage is TRBV4-2 and J usage is TRBJ1-1, with 7 bases lining up with TRBD1. CDR3 length equals 15 residues. CDR1 and CDR2 from the germline V gene are LGHNA and YNFKEQ. Unmatched junction bases numbered 5, after V lost 1 base and J lost 3 bases.

The chain couples TRBV7-2 to TRBJ1-1, with TRBD1 identical over 7 bases. The CDR3 consists of 14 residues. Germline V gene data show CDR1 as SGHTA and CDR2 as FQGNSA. With 5 bases clipped from V and 4 bases from J, the junction kept 7 bases outside the gene matches. CDR3 protein: CASSIRQGGTEAFF. CDR3 nucleotide sequence: TGTGCCAGCAGCATAAGACAGGGTGGCACTGAAGCTTTCTTT.

This chain connects TRBV3-1 (or the pseudogene TRBV3-2) to TRBJ2-7; no clear D. V dropped 1 base and J dropped 6 bases, with 13 bases sitting between them. This CDR3 has 14 residues. The germline V gene encodes CDR1 LGHDT and CDR2 YNNKEL (reference sequence). CDR3: CASSQASNLGEQYF. For the CDR3, the DNA is TGTGCCAGCAGCCAAGCCTCTAACCTGGGCGAGCAGTACTTC.

Here the CDR3 reads CASSQDGGYGYTF. CDR3 DNA: TGCGCCAGCAGCCAAGATGGGGGGTATGGCTACACCTTC. The chain employs TRBV4-1 and TRBJ1-2; maybe TRBD1 (5 bases). Germline CDR1 and CDR2: MGHRA and YSYEKL. Deletions cut 0 bases from V and 5 bases from J, with 7 bases between. CDR3 size: 13 residues.